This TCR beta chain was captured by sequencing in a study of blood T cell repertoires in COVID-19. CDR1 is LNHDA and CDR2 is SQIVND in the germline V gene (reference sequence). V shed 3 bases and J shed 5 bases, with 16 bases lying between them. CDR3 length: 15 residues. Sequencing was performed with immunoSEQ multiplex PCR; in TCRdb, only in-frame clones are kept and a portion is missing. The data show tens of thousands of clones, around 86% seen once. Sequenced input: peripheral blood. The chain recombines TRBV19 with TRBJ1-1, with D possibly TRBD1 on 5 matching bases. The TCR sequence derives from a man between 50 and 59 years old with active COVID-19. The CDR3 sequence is CASSILGRGRTEAFF. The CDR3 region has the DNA TGTGCCAGTAGTATCCTCGGGAGGGGTAGGACTGAAGCTTTCTTT. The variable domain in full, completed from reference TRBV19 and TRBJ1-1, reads DGGITQSPKYLFRKEGQNVTLSCEQNLNHDAMYWYRQDPGQGLRLIYYSQIVNDFQKGDIAEGYSVSREKKESFPLTVTSAQKNPTAFYLCASSILGRGRTEAFFGQGTRLTVV.